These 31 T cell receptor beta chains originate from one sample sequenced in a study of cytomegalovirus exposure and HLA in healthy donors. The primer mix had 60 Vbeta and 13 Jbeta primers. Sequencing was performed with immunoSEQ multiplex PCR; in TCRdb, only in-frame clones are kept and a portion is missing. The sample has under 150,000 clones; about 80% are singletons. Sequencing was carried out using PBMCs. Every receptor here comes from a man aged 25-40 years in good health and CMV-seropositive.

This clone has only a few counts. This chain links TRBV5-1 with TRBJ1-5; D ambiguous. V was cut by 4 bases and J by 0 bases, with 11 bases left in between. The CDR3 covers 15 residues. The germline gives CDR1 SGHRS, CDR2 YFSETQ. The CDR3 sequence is CASSASGDSNQPQHF. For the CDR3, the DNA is TGCGCCAGCAGCGCCTCAGGCGATAGCAATCAGCCCCAGCATTTT. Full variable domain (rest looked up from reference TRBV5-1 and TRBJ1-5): KAGVTQTPRYLIKTRGQQVTLSCSPISGHRSVSWYQQTPGQGLQFLFEYFSETQRNKGNFPGRFSGRQFSNSRSEMNVSTLELGDSALYLCASSASGDSNQPQHFGDGTRLSIL.

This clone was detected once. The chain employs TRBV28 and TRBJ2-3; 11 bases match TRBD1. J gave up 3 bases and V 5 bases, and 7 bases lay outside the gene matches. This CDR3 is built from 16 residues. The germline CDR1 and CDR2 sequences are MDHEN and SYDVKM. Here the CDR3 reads CASSPWTGGLTDTQYF. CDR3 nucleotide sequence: TGTGCCAGCAGTCCCTGGACAGGGGGCCTAACAGATACGCAGTATTTT.

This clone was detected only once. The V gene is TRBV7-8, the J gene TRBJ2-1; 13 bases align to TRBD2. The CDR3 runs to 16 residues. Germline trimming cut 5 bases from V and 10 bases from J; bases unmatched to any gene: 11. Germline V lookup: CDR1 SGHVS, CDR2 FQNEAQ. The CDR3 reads CASSLGLAGEVEEQFF. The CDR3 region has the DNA TGTGCCAGCAGCCTCGGACTAGCGGGAGAGGTTGAGGAGCAGTTCTTC.

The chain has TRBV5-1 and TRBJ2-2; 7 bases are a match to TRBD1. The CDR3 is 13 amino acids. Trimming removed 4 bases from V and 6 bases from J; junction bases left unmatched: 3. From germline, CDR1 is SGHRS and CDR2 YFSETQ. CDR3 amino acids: CASSPGTAGELFF. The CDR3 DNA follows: TGCGCCAGCAGCCCGGGGACAGCCGGGGAGCTGTTTTTT.

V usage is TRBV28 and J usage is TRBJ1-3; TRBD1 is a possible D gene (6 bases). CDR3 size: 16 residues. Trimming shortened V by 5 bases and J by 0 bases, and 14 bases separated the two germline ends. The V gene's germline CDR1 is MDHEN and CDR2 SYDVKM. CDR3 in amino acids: CASSPTDRFSGNTIYF. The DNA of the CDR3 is TGTGCCAGCAGTCCCACAGACAGGTTCTCTGGAAACACCATATATTTT.

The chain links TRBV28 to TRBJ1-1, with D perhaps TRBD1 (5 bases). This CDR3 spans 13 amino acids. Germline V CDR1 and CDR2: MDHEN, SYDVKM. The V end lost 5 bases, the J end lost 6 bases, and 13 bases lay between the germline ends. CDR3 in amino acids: CASSRKVRAEAFF. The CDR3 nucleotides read TGTGCCAGCAGTCGAAAGGTCAGGGCTGAAGCTTTCTTT.

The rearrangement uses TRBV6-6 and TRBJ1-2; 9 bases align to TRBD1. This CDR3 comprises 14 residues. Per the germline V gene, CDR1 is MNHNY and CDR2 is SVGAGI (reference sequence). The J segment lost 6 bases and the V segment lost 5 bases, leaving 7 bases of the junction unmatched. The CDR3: CASSPGTGYHGYTF. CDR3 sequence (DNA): TGTGCCAGCAGTCCCGGGACAGGGTATCATGGCTACACCTTC.

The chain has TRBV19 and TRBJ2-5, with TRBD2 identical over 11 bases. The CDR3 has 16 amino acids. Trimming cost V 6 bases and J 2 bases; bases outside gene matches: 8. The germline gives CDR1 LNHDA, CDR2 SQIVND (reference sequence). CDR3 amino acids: CASSQTSGTIQETQYF. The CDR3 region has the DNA TGTGCCAGTAGCCAGACTAGCGGGACTATTCAAGAGACCCAGTACTTC.

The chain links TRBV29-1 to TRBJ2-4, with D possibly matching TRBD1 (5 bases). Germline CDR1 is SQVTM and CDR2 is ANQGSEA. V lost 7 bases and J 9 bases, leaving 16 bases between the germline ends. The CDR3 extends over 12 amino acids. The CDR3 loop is CSAARQGSIQYF. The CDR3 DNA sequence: TGCAGCGCCGCCCGCCAGGGTAGCATTCAGTACTTC.

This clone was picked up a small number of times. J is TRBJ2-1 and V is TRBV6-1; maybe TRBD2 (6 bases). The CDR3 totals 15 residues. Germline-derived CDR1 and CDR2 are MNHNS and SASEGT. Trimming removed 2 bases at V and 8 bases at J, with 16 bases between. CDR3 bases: TGTGCCAGCAGTGAATCCGACTGGGAGGTCCATGAGCAGTTCTTC. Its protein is CASSESDWEVHEQFF.

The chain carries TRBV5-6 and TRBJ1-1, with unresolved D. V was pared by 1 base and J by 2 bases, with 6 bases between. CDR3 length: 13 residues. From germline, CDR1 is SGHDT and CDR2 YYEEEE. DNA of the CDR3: TGTGCCAGCAGCTTGTTCTTAAACACTGAAGCTTTCTTT. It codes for CASSLFLNTEAFF.

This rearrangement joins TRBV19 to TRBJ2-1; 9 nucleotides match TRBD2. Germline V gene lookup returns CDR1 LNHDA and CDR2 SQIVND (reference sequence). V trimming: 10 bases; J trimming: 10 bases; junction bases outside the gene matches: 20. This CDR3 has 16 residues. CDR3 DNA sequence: TGTGCCACCCAGTATAGTAGCGGGAGTGGGGTGCACGAGCAGTTCTTC. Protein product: CATQYSSGSGVHEQFF.

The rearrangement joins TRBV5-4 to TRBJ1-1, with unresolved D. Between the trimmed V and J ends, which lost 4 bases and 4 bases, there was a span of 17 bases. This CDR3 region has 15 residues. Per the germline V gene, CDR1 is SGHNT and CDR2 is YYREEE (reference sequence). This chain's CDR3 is CASSPGGRLITEAFF. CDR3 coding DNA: TGTGCCAGCAGCCCGGGTGGGAGGTTGATCACTGAAGCTTTCTTT.

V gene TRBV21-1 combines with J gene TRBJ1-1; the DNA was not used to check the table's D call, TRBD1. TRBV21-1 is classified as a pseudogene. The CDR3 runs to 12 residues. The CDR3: CASSIKNTEAFF. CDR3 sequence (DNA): TGTGCCAGCAGCATCAAGAACACTGAAGCTTTCTTT.

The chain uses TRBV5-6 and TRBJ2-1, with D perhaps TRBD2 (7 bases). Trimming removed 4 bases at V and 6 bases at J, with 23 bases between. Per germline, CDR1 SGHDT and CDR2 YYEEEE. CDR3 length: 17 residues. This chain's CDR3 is CASSTMGGGRVGNEQFF. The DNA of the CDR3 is TGTGCCAGCAGCACCATGGGGGGGGGCAGAGTTGGCAATGAGCAGTTCTTC.

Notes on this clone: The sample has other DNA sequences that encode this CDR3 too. The CDR3 region has the DNA TGTGCCAGCAGCCTGGACAGGGTTAGCAATCAGCCCCAGCATTTT. It translates to CASSLDRVSNQPQHF. The rearrangement joins TRBV7-8 to TRBJ1-5; 8 bases are a match to TRBD1. Germline V gene sequence: CDR1 SGHVS, CDR2 FQNEAQ. V was pared by 5 bases and J by 0 bases, with 3 bases of the junction left unmatched. There are 15 residues in the CDR3.

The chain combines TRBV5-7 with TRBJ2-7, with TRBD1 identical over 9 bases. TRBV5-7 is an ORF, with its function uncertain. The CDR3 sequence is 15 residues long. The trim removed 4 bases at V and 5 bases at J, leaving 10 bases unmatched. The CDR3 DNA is TGTGCCAGCAGCCACTTCGGGACAGGGTTTAACGAGCAGTACTTC. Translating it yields CASSHFGTGFNEQYF.

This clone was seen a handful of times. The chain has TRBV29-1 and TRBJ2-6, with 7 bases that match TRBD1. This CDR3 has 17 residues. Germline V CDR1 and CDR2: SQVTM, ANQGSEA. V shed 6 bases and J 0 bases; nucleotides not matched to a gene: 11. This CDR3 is CSVAGQDFSSGANVLTF. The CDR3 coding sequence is TGCAGCGTCGCCGGACAGGACTTTAGCTCTGGGGCCAACGTCCTGACTTTC.

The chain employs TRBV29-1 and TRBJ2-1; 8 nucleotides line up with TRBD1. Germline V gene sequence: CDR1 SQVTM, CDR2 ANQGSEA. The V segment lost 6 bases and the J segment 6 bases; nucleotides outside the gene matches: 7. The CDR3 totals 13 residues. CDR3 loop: CSVDRVEGNEQFF. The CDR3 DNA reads TGCAGCGTGGACAGGGTTGAGGGCAATGAGCAGTTCTTC.

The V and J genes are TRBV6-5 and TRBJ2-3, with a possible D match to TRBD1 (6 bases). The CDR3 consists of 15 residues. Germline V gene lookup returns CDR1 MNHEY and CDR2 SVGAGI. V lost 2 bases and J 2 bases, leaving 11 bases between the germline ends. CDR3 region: CASSYAGAITDTQYF. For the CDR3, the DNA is TGTGCCAGCAGTTACGCAGGGGCCATCACAGATACGCAGTATTTT.

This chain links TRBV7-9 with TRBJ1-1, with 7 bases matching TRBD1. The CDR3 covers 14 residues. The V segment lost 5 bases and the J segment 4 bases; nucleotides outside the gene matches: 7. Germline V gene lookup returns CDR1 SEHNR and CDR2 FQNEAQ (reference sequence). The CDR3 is CASSPDRVSTEAFF. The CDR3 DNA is TGTGCCAGCAGCCCTGACAGGGTCAGCACTGAAGCTTTCTTT.

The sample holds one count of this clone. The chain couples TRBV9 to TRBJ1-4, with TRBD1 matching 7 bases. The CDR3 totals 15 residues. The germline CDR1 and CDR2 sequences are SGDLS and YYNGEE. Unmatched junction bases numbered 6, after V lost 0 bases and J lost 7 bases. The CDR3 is CASSVGRGLGEKLFF. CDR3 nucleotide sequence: TGTGCCAGCAGCGTAGGGAGGGGGCTTGGTGAAAAACTGTTTTTT.

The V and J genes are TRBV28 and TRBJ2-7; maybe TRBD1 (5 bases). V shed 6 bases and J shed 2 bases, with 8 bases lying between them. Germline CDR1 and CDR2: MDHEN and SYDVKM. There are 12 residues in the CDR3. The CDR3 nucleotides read TGTGCCAGCAGAGGGGTTACCTACGAGCAGTACTTC. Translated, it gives CASRGVTYEQYF.

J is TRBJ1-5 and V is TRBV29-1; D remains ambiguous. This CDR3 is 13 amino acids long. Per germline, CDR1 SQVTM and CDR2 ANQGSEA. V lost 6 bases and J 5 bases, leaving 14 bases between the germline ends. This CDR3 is CSVVERGDQPQHF. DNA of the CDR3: TGCAGCGTCGTTGAGCGTGGCGATCAGCCCCAGCATTTT.

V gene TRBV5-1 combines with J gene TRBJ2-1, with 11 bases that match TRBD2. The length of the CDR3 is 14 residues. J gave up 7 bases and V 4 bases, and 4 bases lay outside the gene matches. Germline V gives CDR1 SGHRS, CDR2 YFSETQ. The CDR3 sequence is CASSRGTSGNEQFF. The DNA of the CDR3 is TGCGCCAGCAGCCGGGGGACTAGCGGAAATGAGCAGTTCTTC. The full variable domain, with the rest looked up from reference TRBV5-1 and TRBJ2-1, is KAGVTQTPRYLIKTRGQQVTLSCSPISGHRSVSWYQQTPGQGLQFLFEYFSETQRNKGNFPGRFSGRQFSNSRSEMNVSTLELGDSALYLCASSRGTSGNEQFFGPGTRLTVL.

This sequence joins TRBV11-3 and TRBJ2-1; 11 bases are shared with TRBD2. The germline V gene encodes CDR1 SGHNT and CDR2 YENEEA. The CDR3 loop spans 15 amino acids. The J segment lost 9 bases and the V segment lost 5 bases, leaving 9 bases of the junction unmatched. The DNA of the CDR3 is TGTGCCAGCAGCATACTAGCGGGAGAATTGATTGAGCAGTTCTTC. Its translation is CASSILAGELIEQFF.

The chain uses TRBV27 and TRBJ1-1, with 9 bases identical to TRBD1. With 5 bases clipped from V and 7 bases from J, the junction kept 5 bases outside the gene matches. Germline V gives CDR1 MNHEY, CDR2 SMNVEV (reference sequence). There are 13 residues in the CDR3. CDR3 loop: CASSSGTGHEAFF. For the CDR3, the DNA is TGTGCCAGCAGTAGCGGGACAGGGCATGAAGCTTTCTTT.

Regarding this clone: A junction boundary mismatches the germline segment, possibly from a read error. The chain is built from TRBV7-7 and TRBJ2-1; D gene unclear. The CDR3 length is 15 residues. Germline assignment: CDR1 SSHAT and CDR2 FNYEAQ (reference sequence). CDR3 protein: CASSRILSSYNEQFF. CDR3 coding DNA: TGTGCTAGCAGTCGTATCCTAAGCTCCTACAATGAGCAGTTCTTC. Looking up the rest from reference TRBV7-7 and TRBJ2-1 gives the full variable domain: GAGVSQSPRYKVTKRGQDVTLRCDPISSHATLYWYQQALGQGPEFLTYFNYEAQPDKSGLPSDRFSAERPEGSISTLTIQRTEQRDSAMYRCASSRILSSYNEQFFGPGTRLTVL.

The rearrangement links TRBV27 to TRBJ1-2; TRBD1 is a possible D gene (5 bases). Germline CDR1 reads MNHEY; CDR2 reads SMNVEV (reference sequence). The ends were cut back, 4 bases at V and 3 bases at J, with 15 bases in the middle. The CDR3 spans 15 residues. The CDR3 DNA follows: TGTGCCAGCAGTTCCGACTCCAGGGCTTACTATGGCTACACCTTC. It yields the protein CASSSDSRAYYGYTF.

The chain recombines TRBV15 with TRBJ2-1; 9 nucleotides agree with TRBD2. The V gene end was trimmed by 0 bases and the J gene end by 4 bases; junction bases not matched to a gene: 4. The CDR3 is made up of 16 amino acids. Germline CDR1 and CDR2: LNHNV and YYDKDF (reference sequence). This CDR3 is CATSRESGGPYNEQFF. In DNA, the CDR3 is TGTGCCACCAGCAGAGAAAGCGGGGGGCCATACAATGAGCAGTTCTTC.

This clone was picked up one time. The CDR3: CASSGGGLYAGEQFF. The CDR3 nucleotides are TGTGCCAGCAGCGGCGGGGGACTCTACGCCGGGGAGCAGTTCTTC. The chain carries TRBV11-2 and TRBJ2-1, with 7 bases identical to TRBD2. V lost 5 bases, J lost 10 bases, and 14 bases stayed unmatched. The CDR3 is 15 amino acids. Germline CDR1 is SGHAT and CDR2 is FQNNGV.